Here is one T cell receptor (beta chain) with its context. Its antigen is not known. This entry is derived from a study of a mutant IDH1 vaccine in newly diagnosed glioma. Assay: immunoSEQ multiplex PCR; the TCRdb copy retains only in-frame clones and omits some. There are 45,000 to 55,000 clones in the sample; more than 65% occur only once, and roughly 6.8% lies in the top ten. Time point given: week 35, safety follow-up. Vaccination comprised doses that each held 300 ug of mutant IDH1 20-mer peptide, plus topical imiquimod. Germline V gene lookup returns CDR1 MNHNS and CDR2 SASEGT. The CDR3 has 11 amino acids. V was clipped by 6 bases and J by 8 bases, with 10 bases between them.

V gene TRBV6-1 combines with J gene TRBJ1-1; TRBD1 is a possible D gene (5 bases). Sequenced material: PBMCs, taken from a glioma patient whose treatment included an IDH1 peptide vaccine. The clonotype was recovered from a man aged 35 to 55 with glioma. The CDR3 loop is CASSPYREAFF. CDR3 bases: TGTGCCAGCAGCCCTTACAGGGAAGCTTTCTTT.